The entry that follows covers one TCR beta chain sequence. Its antigen is not identified. Sequencing was performed with immunoSEQ multiplex PCR; in TCRdb, only in-frame clones are kept and a portion is missing. The sample gives approximately 98,000 clones, around 94% of which show up once; 1% to 1.5% is in the top ten. This record comes from a study of siplizumab effects on memory and regulatory T cells. Study-level points and caveats: A small minority of alloreactive clones were mapped to unstimulated subsets. Memory cells seemed less diverse than naive T cells, which also seemed major contributors to the alloresponse.

Source material: non-Treg CD4+ T cells sorted from blood. The receptor comes from a human donor in good health.

The CDR3 loop is CASSLIRTGQGQPPSYNEQFF. CDR3 bases: TGTGCCAGCAGCTTAATACGGACGGGACAGGGACAACCACCCTCCTACAATGAGCAGTTCTTC. The chain has TRBV7-3 and TRBJ2-1; 9 bases fit TRBD1. The trim removed 1 base at V and 0 bases at J, leaving 16 bases unmatched. This CDR3 region has 21 residues. Germline-derived CDR1 and CDR2 are SGHTA and FQGTGA.